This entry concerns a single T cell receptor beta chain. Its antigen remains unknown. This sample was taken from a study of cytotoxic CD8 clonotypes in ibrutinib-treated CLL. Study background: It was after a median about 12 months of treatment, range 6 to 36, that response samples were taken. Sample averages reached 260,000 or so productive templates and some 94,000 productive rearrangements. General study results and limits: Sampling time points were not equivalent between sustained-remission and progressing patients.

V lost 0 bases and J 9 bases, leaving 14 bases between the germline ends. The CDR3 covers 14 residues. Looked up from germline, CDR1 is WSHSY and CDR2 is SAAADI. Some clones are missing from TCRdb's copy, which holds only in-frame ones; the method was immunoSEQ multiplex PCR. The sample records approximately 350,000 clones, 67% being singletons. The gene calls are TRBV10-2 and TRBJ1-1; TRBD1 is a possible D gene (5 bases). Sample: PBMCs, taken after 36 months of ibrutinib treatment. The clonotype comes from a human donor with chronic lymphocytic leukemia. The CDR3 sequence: CASSESPARDQAFF. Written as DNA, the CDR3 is TGCGCCAGCAGTGAGTCCCCGGCCCGGGACCAAGCTTTCTTT.